This T cell receptor beta chain originates from a study of T-cell reconstitution after alpha-beta-depleted transplantation in children. Looked up from germline, CDR1 is KGHDR and CDR2 is SFDVKD. The CDR3 runs to 12 residues. V was pared by 4 bases and J by 5 bases, with 7 bases between. Preparing the TCRbeta library involved the use of unique molecular identifiers. TCRdb reanalysed the PCR reads using MiXCR and keeps one entry per CDR3 protein. The sample has 380,000 or so distinct CDR3 sequences; about an eighth are singletons. The source of this sequence is a human donor who donated a stem cell graft to a child with Fanconi anemia. Sequenced here: PBMCs, sampled from the stem cell graft. The chain carries TRBV24-1 and TRBJ2-5; D perhaps matches TRBD2 (5 bases). The CDR3 DNA sequence: TGTGCCACCAGTGACCTAGCCGAGACCCAGTACTTC. Its translation: CATSDLAETQYF.